This entry describes one TCR beta chain. Its antigen is currently unknown. Primers: 60 Vbeta forward and 13 Jbeta reverse. As processed by the authors: There were about 80 million unique TCR beta chains by a later count, and around 10 million of them were shared. The data were produced by immunoSEQ multiplex PCR, yet TCRdb's version contains in-frame clones alone and is incomplete. The DNA was the basis for D and trimming; V, J and clone size are from that table. This table holds some 72,000 clones. Germline CDR1 LNHDA, CDR2 SQIVND (reference sequence). Trimming cost V 8 bases and J 3 bases; bases outside gene matches: 7. The CDR3 loop spans 14 amino acids. The data derive from a study of cytomegalovirus exposure and HLA in healthy donors. In the study overall: HLA-typed donors were the source of approximately 85 million unique TCRs held in an early data release.

Findings of the study overall: Common viral pathogens (according to a later analysis) appeared linked to several of the most significant clusters. Among TCR beta chains, those listed as cytomegalovirus-associated numbered about 160.

The V gene is TRBV19, the J gene TRBJ2-7, with 10 bases matching TRBD2. Material for sequencing was PBMCs. The receptor comes from a man aged 35 to 55 in good health and CMV-seronegative. The CDR3 DNA is TGTGCCAGTCAAATAGCGGGAGGAAACTACGAGCAGTACTTC. It translates to CASQIAGGNYEQYF. The full variable domain, rest sourced from reference TRBV19 and TRBJ2-7, is DGGITQSPKYLFRKEGQNVTLSCEQNLNHDAMYWYRQDPGQGLRLIYYSQIVNDFQKGDIAEGYSVSREKKESFPLTVTSAQKNPTAFYLCASQIAGGNYEQYFGPGTRLTVT.